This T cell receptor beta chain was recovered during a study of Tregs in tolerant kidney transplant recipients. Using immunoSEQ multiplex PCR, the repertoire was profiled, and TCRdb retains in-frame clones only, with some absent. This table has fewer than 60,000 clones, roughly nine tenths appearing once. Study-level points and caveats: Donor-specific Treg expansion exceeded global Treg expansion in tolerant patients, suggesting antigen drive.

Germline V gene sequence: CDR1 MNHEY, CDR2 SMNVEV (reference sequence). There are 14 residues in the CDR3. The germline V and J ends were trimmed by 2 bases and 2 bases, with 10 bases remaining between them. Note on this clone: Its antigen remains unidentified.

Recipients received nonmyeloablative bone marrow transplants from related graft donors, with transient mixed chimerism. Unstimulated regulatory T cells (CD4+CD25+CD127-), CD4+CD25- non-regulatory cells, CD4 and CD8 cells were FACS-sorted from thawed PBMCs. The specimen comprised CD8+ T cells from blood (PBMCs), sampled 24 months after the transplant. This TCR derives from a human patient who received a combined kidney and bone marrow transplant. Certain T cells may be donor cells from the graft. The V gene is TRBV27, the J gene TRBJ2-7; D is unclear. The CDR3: CASSLHVAAYEQYF. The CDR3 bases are TGTGCCAGCAGTTTACACGTCGCAGCCTACGAGCAGTACTTC.